The 11 T cell receptor beta chains given below trace back to one sample, sequenced in a study of cytomegalovirus exposure and HLA in healthy donors. Amplification used 60 Vbeta primers and 13 Jbeta primers. Assay used: immunoSEQ multiplex PCR; TCRdb lists only in-frame clones, some missing. The data show 85,000 to 100,000 clones, less than 70% seen once. Sequenced input: PBMCs. The receptors come from a human donor in good health.

This clone came up once. CDR3 residues: CASSENRGIAGELFF. The DNA for the CDR3 is TGTGCCAGCAGTGAAAACAGGGGAATAGCCGGGGAGCTGTTTTTT. The gene calls are TRBV6-1 and TRBJ2-2; 7 bases fit TRBD1. Germline lookup yields CDR1 MNHNS and CDR2 SASEGT. With V trimmed by 2 bases and J by 6 bases, 6 bases remained unmatched. The CDR3 is 15 residues long.

CDR3 protein: CASSHPGQGGPDTQYF. The CDR3 DNA reads as TGTGCCAGCAGCCATCCGGGACAGGGTGGGCCAGATACGCAGTATTTT. This chain joins TRBV9 and TRBJ2-3; 9 bases fit TRBD1. Trimming took 4 bases from V and 4 from J; bases not matched to a gene: 10. In germline, CDR1 is SGDLS, CDR2 YYNGEE. The CDR3 is 16 amino acids.

This chain connects TRBV2 to TRBJ2-4; tentative D call: TRBD1 (5 bases). Germline V gene data show CDR1 as SNHLY and CDR2 as FYNNEI. CDR3 size: 14 residues. V lost 8 bases to trimming and J lost 0 bases, with 11 bases between them. The CDR3 coding sequence is TGTGCCAGCGGGGCTAATCTAGCCAAAAACATTCAGTACTTC. It codes for CASGANLAKNIQYF.

This chain links TRBV9 with TRBJ1-2, with TRBD1 identical over 7 bases. The CDR3 contains 14 residues. CDR1 is SGDLS, CDR2 YYNGEE, per germline. The V gene end was trimmed by 4 bases and the J gene end by 6 bases; junction bases not matched to a gene: 9. The CDR3 here is CASSRELTGHGYTF. As DNA, the CDR3 is TGTGCCAGCAGCCGGGAACTGACAGGGCATGGCTACACCTTC. Full variable domain (rest looked up from reference TRBV9 and TRBJ1-2): DSGVTQTPKHLITATGQRVTLRCSPRSGDLSVYWYQQSLDQGLQFLIQYYNGEERAKGNILERFSAQQFPDLHSELNLSSLELGDSALYFCASSRELTGHGYTFGSGTRLTVV.

This clone has a handful of counts. The rearrangement uses TRBV5-1 and TRBJ1-6; D is possibly TRBD1 (5 bases). Trimming pared 1 base from V and 0 bases from J, leaving 8 bases between. Germline V gene sequence: CDR1 SGHRS, CDR2 YFSETQ. The CDR3 is made up of 16 amino acids. The CDR3 sequence is CASSLRGDSYNSPLHF. The CDR3 DNA is TGCGCCAGCAGCTTGCGGGGGGACTCCTATAATTCACCCCTCCACTTT.

The rearrangement links TRBV5-6 to TRBJ1-3; 8 nucleotides agree with TRBD1. The CDR3 totals 15 residues. Germline CDR1 SGHDT, CDR2 YYEEEE. The junction had 5 bases not matched to a gene; V was cut back by 4 bases and J by 2 bases. The DNA for the CDR3 is TGTGCCAGCAGCCCCCTGGACAGGGCTGGAAACACCATATATTTT. Amino acids: CASSPLDRAGNTIYF.

This rearrangement joins TRBV5-6 to TRBJ2-3; a weak D match, TRBD1 (5 bases). Germline assignment: CDR1 SGHDT and CDR2 YYEEEE. The CDR3 runs to 14 residues. The ends were cut back, 4 bases at V and 2 bases at J, with 11 bases in the middle. The CDR3 sequence: CASSRRAVTDTQYF. The CDR3 DNA reads as TGTGCCAGCAGCCGCAGGGCGGTCACAGATACGCAGTATTTT.

This chain connects TRBV29-1 to TRBJ2-7; TRBD1 aligns across 8 bases. V shed 2 bases and J 1 base; nucleotides not matched to a gene: 13. Germline V gene lookup returns CDR1 SQVTM and CDR2 ANQGSEA. This CDR3 contains 17 residues. The CDR3 loop is CSVESTRTGSRSYEQYF. The DNA for the CDR3 is TGCAGCGTTGAATCTACTAGGACAGGGAGTAGATCCTACGAGCAGTACTTC.

The chain has TRBV5-1 and TRBJ1-4; possibly TRBD1 for D (6 bases). Looked up from germline, CDR1 is SGHRS and CDR2 is YFSETQ. The CDR3 covers 12 residues. Trimming pared 4 bases from V and 7 bases from J, leaving 8 bases between. CDR3 in amino acids: CASSEQGEKLFF. In nucleotides, the CDR3 is TGCGCCAGCAGCGAACAGGGTGAAAAACTGTTTTTT.

CDR3 region: CASGTAQGNTEAFF. The CDR3 bases are TGCGCCAGTGGGACAGCCCAGGGGAACACTGAAGCTTTCTTT. This chain uses TRBV5-1 with TRBJ1-1; 7 nucleotides line up with TRBD1. This CDR3 has 14 amino acids. V trimming: 8 bases; J trimming: 1 base; junction bases outside the gene matches: 8. Per the germline V gene, CDR1 is SGHRS and CDR2 is YFSETQ.

V gene TRBV9 combines with J gene TRBJ2-1, with 10 bases lining up with TRBD2. The CDR3 spans 16 residues. Germline loops: CDR1 SGDLS, CDR2 YYNGEE. With V trimmed by 4 bases and J by 6 bases, 10 bases remained unmatched. As DNA, the CDR3 is TGTGCCAGCAGCCCCCGGGCCAGCGGGGGGGCCAATGAGCAGTTCTTC. This sequence encodes CASSPRASGGANEQFF.